This TCR beta chain was documented in a study of cytomegalovirus exposure and HLA in healthy donors. The data were produced by immunoSEQ multiplex PCR, yet TCRdb's version contains in-frame clones alone and is incomplete. The table shows some 120,000 clones, with about 90% occurring only once. The V and J ends lost 4 bases and 3 bases, in that order; junction bases with no gene match: 9. This CDR3 has 15 amino acids. Germline V gene sequence: CDR1 SGHDT, CDR2 YYEEEE. This TCR derives from a young man in good health and CMV-seronegative. The V and J genes are TRBV5-6 and TRBJ2-7; 8 bases line up with TRBD1. Sample: PBMCs. CDR3 nucleotides: TGTGCCAGCAGCGGATTGGACAGGGACGGCTACGAGCAGTACTTC. Its protein product is CASSGLDRDGYEQYF.